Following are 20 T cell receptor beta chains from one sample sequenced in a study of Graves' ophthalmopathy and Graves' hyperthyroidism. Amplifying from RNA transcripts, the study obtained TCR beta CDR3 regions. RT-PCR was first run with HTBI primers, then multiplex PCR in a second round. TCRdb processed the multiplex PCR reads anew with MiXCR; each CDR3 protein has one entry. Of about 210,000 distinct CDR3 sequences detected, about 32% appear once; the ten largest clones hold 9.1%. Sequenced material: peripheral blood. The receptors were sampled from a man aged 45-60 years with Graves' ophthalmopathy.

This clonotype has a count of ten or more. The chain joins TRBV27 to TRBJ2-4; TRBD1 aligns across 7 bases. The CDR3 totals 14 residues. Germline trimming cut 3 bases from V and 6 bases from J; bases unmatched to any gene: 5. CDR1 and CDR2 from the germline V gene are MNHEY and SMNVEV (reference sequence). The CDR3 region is CASSFEGALNIQYF. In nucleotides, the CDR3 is TGTGCCAGCAGTTTTGAGGGGGCCTTAAACATTCAGTACTTC.

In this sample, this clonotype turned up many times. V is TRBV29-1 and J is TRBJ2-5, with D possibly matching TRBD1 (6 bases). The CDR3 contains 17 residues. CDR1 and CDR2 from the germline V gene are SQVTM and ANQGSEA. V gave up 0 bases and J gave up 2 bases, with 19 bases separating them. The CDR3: CSVEDPPQGPIQETQYF. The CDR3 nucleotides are TGCAGCGTTGAAGATCCACCCCAGGGGCCTATTCAAGAGACCCAGTACTTC.

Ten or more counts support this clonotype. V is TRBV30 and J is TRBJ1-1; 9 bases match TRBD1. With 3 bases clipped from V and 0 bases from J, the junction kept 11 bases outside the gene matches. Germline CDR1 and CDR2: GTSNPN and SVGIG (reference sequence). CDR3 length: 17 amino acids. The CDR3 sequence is CAWRTGGGFGLNTEAFF. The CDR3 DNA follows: TGTGCCTGGAGGACAGGGGGAGGGTTTGGACTGAACACTGAAGCTTTCTTT.

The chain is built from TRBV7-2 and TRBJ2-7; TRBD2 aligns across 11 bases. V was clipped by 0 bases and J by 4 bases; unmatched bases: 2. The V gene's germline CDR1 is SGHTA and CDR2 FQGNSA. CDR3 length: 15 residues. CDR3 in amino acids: CASSLATSGIYEQYF. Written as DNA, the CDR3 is TGTGCCAGCAGCTTAGCGACTAGCGGGATTTACGAGCAGTACTTC.

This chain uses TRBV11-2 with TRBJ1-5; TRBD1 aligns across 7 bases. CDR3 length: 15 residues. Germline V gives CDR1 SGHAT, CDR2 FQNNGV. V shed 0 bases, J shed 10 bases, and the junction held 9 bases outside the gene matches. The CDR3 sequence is CASSLEDRGPAPQHF. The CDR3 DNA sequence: TGTGCCAGCAGCTTAGAAGATAGGGGGCCAGCACCCCAGCATTTT.

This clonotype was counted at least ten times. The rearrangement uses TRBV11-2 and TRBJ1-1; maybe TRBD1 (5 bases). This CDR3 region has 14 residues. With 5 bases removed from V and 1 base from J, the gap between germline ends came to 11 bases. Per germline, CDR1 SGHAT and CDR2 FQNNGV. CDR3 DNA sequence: TGTGCCAGCAGCCCCCTCAGGGCGAACACTGAAGCTTTCTTT. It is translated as CASSPLRANTEAFF.

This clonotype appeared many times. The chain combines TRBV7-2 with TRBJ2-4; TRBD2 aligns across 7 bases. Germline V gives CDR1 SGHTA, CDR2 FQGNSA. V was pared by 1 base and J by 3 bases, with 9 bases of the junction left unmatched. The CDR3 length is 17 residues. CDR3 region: CASSLEWGRAGKNIQYF. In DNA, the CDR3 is TGTGCCAGCAGCTTAGAGTGGGGGAGGGCCGGCAAAAACATTCAGTACTTC.

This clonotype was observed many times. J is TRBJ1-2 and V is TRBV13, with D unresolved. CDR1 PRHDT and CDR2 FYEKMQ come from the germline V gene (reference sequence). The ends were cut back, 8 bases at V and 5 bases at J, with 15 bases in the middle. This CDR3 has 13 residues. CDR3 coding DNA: TGTGCCAGCGAACCTCCGGAAAAATATGGCTACACCTTC. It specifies CASEPPEKYGYTF.

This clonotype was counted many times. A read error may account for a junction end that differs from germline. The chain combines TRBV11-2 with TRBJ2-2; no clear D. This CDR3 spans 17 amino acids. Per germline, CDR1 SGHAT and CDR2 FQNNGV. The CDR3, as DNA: TGTGCCAGCAGCTTTCATGGAATGGAGACGAACACCAGGGAGCTGTTTTTT. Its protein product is CASSFHGMETNTRELFF.

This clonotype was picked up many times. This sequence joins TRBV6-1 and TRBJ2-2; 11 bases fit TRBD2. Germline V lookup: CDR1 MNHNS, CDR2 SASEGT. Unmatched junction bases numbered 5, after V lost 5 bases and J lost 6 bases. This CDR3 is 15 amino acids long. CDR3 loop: CASSQLAGVAGELFF. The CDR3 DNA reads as TGTGCCAGCAGTCAACTAGCGGGAGTCGCCGGGGAGCTGTTTTTT.

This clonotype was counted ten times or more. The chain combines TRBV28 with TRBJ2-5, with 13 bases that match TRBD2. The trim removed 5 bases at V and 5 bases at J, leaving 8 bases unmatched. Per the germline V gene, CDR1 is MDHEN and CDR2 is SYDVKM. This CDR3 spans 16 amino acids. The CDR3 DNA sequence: TGTGCCAGCAGTGGAGGGACTAGCGGGACGGGGGAGACCCAGTACTTC. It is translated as CASSGGTSGTGETQYF.

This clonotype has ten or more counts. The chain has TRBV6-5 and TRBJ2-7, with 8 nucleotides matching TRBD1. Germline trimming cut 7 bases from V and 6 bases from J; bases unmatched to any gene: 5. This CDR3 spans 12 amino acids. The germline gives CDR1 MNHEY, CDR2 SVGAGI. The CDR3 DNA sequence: TGTGCCAGCACCCTGACAGGGGTCGAGCAGTACTTC. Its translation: CASTLTGVEQYF.

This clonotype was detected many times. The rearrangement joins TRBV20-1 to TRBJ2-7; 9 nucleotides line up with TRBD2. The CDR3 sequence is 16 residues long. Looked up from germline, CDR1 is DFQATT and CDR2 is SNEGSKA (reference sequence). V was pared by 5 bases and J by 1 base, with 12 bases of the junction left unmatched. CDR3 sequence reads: CSAPKPLAGGSYEQYF. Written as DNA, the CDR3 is TGCAGTGCTCCAAAACCTCTGGCGGGAGGGTCCTACGAGCAGTACTTC.

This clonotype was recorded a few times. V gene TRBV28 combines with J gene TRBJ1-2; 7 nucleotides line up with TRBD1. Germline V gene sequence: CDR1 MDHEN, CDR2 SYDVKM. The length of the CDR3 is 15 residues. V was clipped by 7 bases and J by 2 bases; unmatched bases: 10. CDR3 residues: CASNLVGGANYGYTF. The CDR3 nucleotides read TGTGCCAGCAACTTAGTAGGGGGCGCCAACTATGGCTACACCTTC.

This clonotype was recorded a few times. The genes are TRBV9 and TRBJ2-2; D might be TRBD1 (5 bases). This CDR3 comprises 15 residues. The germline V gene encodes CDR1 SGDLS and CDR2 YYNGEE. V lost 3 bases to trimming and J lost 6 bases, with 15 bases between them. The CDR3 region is CASSGGSSAAGELFF. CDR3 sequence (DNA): TGTGCCAGCAGCGGGGGCAGCTCTGCCGCCGGGGAGCTGTTTTTT.

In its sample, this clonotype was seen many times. CDR3 residues: CASSETTGEAFF. DNA for the CDR3: TGTGCCAGCAGCGAGACGACAGGGGAAGCTTTCTTT. The chain has TRBV9 and TRBJ1-1, with 7 bases that match TRBD1. Germline V gene sequence: CDR1 SGDLS, CDR2 YYNGEE. V was clipped by 3 bases and J by 8 bases; unmatched bases: 4. This CDR3 comprises 12 residues.

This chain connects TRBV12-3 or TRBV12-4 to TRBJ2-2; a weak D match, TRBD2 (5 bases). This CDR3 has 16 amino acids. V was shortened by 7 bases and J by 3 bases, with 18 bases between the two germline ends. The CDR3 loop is CASTLGSDWYTGELFF. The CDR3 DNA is TGTGCCAGCACCCTAGGGAGCGACTGGTACACCGGGGAGCTGTTTTTT.

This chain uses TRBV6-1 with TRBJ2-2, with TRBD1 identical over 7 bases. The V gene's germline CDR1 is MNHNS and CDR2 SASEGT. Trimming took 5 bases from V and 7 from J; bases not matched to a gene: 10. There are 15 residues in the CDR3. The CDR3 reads CASSKQTGMGGELFF. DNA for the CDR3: TGTGCCAGCAGTAAACAGACAGGGATGGGCGGGGAGCTGTTTTTT.

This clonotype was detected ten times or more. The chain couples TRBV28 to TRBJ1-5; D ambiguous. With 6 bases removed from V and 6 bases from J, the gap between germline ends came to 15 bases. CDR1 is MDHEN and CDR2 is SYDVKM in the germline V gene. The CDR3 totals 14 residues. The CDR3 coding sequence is TGTGCCAGCAGACGATCGACGGGGAGTCAGCCCCAGCATTTT. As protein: CASRRSTGSQPQHF.

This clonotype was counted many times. In DNA form, the CDR3 reads TGTGCCAGCAGTGAAGTGGTCTATATCGGGGAGACCCAGTACTTC. Translating it yields CASSEVVYIGETQYF. The chain recombines TRBV6-1 with TRBJ2-5, with no clear D. Germline CDR1 and CDR2: MNHNS and SASEGT. The germline V and J ends were trimmed by 1 base and 5 bases, with 14 bases remaining between them. This CDR3 contains 15 residues.